A single TCR beta chain is shown here with its context. What it recognizes is unknown. The CDR3 has 13 residues. V shed 5 bases and J shed 6 bases, with 13 bases lying between them. Per the germline V gene, CDR1 is SEHNR and CDR2 is FQNEAQ (reference sequence). The data stem from a study of cytomegalovirus exposure and HLA in healthy donors. Findings and limits, study-wide: In the 120 validation repertoires, approximately 94% of cluster scores exceeded 0, per a later analysis.

The donors were part of the roughly 130-subject validation cohort, which stood apart from the approximately 630-subject first cohort. Data came from immunoSEQ multiplex PCR; TCRdb stores just in-frame clones and leaves some out. The sample shows about 160,000 clones, less than 90% of them seen only once. The receptor's source is a man between 25 and 39 years old in good health and CMV-seropositive. The material sequenced was PBMCs. V is TRBV7-9 and J is TRBJ1-1; a possible D gene is TRBD1 (6 bases). CDR3 DNA: TGTGCCAGCAGCACTGGAACAGGGCCTGAAGCTTTCTTT. As protein: CASSTGTGPEAFF.